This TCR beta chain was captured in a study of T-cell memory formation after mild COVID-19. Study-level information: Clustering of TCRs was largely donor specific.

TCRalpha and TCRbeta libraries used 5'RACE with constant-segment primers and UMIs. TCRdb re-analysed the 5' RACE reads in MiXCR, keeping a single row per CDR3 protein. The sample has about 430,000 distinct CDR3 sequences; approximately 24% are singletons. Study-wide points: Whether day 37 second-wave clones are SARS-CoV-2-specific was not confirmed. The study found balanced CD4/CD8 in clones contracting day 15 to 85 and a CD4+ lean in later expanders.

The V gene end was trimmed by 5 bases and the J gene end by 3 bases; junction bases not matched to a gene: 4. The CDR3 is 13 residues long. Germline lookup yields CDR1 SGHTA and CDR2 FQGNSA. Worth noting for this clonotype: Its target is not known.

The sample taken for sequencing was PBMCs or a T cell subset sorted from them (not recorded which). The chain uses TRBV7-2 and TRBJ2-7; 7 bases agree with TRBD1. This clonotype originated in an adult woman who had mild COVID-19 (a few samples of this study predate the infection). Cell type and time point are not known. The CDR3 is CASSKDRVYEQYF. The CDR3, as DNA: TGTGCCAGCAGCAAAGACAGGGTCTACGAGCAGTACTTC.